The source of this T cell receptor (beta chain) is a study of spatial heterogeneity in lung cancer. TCRdb itself ran the 5' RACE reads through MiXCR, one entry per CDR3 protein. The sample lists some 52,000 distinct CDR3 sequences; about 7% were seen once. This clonotype was found many times. Indicated time point: sample taken at primary tumor resection. Researchers sequenced whole RNA taken from tumor, nontumor lung or frozen PBMC without sorting. The ends were cut back, 5 bases at V and 7 bases at J, with 15 bases in the middle. This CDR3 comprises 14 residues. Germline CDR1 is SGHAT and CDR2 is FQNNGV.

The chain uses TRBV11-2 and TRBJ2-1, with a tentative D call TRBD1 (6 bases). Sequencing was performed on PBMCs, taken at surgery. The sequence was collected from a female donor with early-stage non-small cell lung cancer. CDR3 nucleotides: TGTGCCAGCAGCGTACAGGGTGGTGGGAATGAGCAGTTCTTC. This sequence encodes CASSVQGGGNEQFF.